Presented here are 16 T cell receptor beta chains from one specimen sequenced in a study of breast tumors, draining lymph nodes, adjacent tissues. Samples came from axillary lymph nodes draining the breast cancer. One entry per CDR3 protein results from TCRdb running MiXCR on the multiplex PCR reads. The data contain more than 250,000 distinct CDR3 sequences, about 33% of them singletons. The specimen was axillary lymph node tissue. The receptors derive from a female donor with breast cancer. Some clones in this sample may be carry-over from other donors' samples.

At least ten counts were recorded for this clonotype. The chain employs TRBV13 and TRBJ2-3; D possibly uses TRBD1 or TRBD2 (5 bases each). CDR3 size: 18 residues. The V and J ends lost 4 bases and 0 bases respectively, with 20 bases between them. Germline V lookup: CDR1 PRHDT, CDR2 FYEKMQ (reference sequence). CDR3 amino acids: CASSSLTSGTGSTDTQYF. CDR3 DNA sequence: TGTGCCAGCAGCTCCTTAACCTCCGGGACGGGAAGCACAGATACGCAGTATTTT.

This chain joins TRBV5-1 and TRBJ2-2, with D tentatively TRBD2 (7 bases). The ends were cut back, 0 bases at V and 4 bases at J, with 16 bases in the middle. CDR1 is SGHRS, CDR2 YFSETQ, per germline. This CDR3 is built from 17 residues. CDR3 sequence (DNA): TGCGCCAGCAGCTTGGCAAAGGGGGAGGGGGGCACCGGGGAGCTGTTTTTT. Translation: CASSLAKGEGGTGELFF.

As for this clonotype: An end of the junction differs from the germline gene, which may be a read error. V is TRBV15 and J is TRBJ1-5; D uncertain. The CDR3 has 14 residues. Per germline, CDR1 LNHNV and CDR2 YYDKDF (reference sequence). The CDR3 DNA follows: TGTGCCACCAGCCCACCCCAGTCCCGTCAGACCCAGCATTTT. This encodes CATSPPQSRQTQHF. Supplemented by reference TRBV15 and TRBJ1-5, the full variable domain reads DAMVIQNPRYQVTQFGKPVTLSCSQTLNHNVMYWYQQKSSQAPKLLFHYYDKDFNNEADTPDNFQSRRPNTSFCFLDIRSPGLGDTAMYLCATSPPQSRQTQHFGDGTRLSIL.

A few counts support this clonotype. At one end the junction does not follow the germline gene, possibly because of a read error. This rearrangement joins TRBV13 to TRBJ1-5; D perhaps matches TRBD1 (5 bases). The CDR3 spans 13 residues. Germline V gives CDR1 PRHDT, CDR2 FYEKMQ (reference sequence). For the CDR3, the DNA is TGTGCCTGCAGCTTAACAGGCGATCAGCCCCAGCATTTT. Protein product: CACSLTGDQPQHF.

With respect to this clonotype: A junction boundary mismatches the germline segment, possibly from a read error. The gene calls are TRBV7-9 and TRBJ2-7, with TRBD2 identical over 9 bases. The CDR3 has 15 amino acids. Germline assignment: CDR1 SEHNR and CDR2 FQNEAQ (reference sequence). CDR3 bases: TGTGCCAGCAGCTTGGGACTAGCAGCCTCCTACGGGCAGCACTTC. Translation: CASSLGLAASYGQHF. Combining the CDR3 with reference TRBV7-9 and TRBJ2-7 gives the whole variable domain DTGVSQNPRHKITKRGQNVTFRCDPISEHNRLYWYRQTLGQGPEFLTYFQNEAQLEKSRLLSDRFSAERPKGSFSTLEIQRTEQGDSAMYLCASSLGLAASYGQHFGPGTRLTVT.

The V gene is TRBV30, the J gene TRBJ2-3; TRBD2 agrees at 7 bases. V was pared by 3 bases and J by 0 bases, with 9 bases of the junction left unmatched. Germline V lookup: CDR1 GTSNPN, CDR2 SVGIG (reference sequence). This CDR3 is built from 16 residues. This CDR3 is CAWSQASGASTDTQYF. CDR3 in DNA: TGTGCCTGGAGCCAGGCTAGCGGAGCTAGCACAGATACGCAGTATTTT.

At least ten counts were recorded for this clonotype. The chain links TRBV7-9 to TRBJ2-5; 8 bases map to TRBD1. The V gene's germline CDR1 is SEHNR and CDR2 FQNEAQ (reference sequence). The V gene end was trimmed by 5 bases and the J gene end by 7 bases; junction bases not matched to a gene: 9. This CDR3 region has 14 residues. The CDR3 DNA sequence: TGTGCCAGCAGCCCTACCTACGACAGGGGGACCCAGTACTTC. It yields the protein CASSPTYDRGTQYF.

This clonotype was recorded a few times. The rearrangement joins TRBV6-1 to TRBJ2-6; D gene ambiguous. V shed 0 bases and J shed 0 bases, with 9 bases lying between them. CDR1 is MNHNS, CDR2 SASEGT, per germline. This CDR3 comprises 17 residues. CDR3 in amino acids: CASSEARSLSGANVLTF. CDR3 sequence (DNA): TGTGCCAGCAGTGAAGCGCGCAGCCTCTCTGGGGCCAACGTCCTGACTTTC.

The sample holds many counts of this clonotype. The V and J genes are TRBV7-2 and TRBJ1-2; 7 nucleotides line up with TRBD1. The germline CDR1 and CDR2 sequences are SGHTA and FQGNSA. CDR3 length: 13 amino acids. Trimming cost V 4 bases and J 5 bases; bases outside gene matches: 4. CDR3 DNA sequence: TGTGCCAGCAGCTCCGGGACAGTGTATGGCTACACCTTC. This gives the protein CASSSGTVYGYTF. Looking up the rest from reference TRBV7-2 and TRBJ1-2 gives the full variable domain: GAGVSQSPSNKVTEKGKDVELRCDPISGHTALYWYRQSLGQGLEFLIYFQGNSAPDKSGLPSDRFSAERTGGSVSTLTIQRTQQEDSAVYLCASSSGTVYGYTFGSGTRLTVV.

In this sample, this clonotype turned up a few times. Possible read error: a much larger clone is one base away. This chain links TRBV19 with TRBJ2-3, with D possibly TRBD2 on 5 matching bases. Deletions cut 9 bases from V and 4 bases from J, with 20 bases between. Germline CDR1 reads LNHDA; CDR2 reads SQIVND (reference sequence). The CDR3 runs 15 residues. The CDR3 spells CASSTGGSSADTQYF. The DNA for the CDR3 is TGTGCCAGCTCGACTGGCGGGTCGTCCGCAGATACGCAGTATTTT.

Concerning this clonotype: This may be a read error: a much more frequent sequence differs by one nucleotide. The chain is built from TRBV6-4 and TRBJ2-2; 8 bases are shared with TRBD2. Looked up from germline, CDR1 is MRHNA and CDR2 is SNTAGT. CDR3 length: 16 residues. V was pared by 4 bases and J by 7 bases, with 11 bases of the junction left unmatched. The CDR3 reads CASSVTSGSTLGELFF. The CDR3 nucleotides read TGTGCCAGCAGTGTCACTAGCGGCAGCACACTCGGGGAGCTGTTTTTT.

In this sample, this clonotype turned up many times. This chain uses TRBV11-2 with TRBJ2-7; unclear D gene. The CDR3 sequence is 14 residues long. CDR1 is SGHAT, CDR2 FQNNGV, per germline. V lost 1 base, J lost 0 bases, and 7 bases lay in between. The CDR3 DNA sequence: TGTGCCAGCAGCTTAGCCTTGCCCTCCTACGAGCAGTACTTC. Protein sequence: CASSLALPSYEQYF.

Details on this clonotype: This may arise from a read error, as a much more abundant clone is one base away. The chain couples TRBV5-1 to TRBJ1-2; D is unresolved. The CDR3 is 14 residues long. Germline CDR1 and CDR2: SGHRS and YFSETQ. In DNA, the CDR3 is TGCGCCAGCAGCTTGGAGGCAGGCCATAATGGCTACGCCTTC. Its protein is CASSLEAGHNGYAF.

This clonotype was seen at least ten times. CDR3 DNA: TGTGCCAGCAGCTTTAGCGGGGTAGATACGCAGTATTTT. It encodes CASSFSGVDTQYF. The rearrangement uses TRBV7-2 and TRBJ2-3, with 8 bases lining up with TRBD2. The germline V gene has CDR1 SGHTA and CDR2 FQGNSA. The CDR3 loop spans 13 amino acids. V trimming: 3 bases; J trimming: 5 bases; junction bases outside the gene matches: 1.

This clonotype showed up many times. V usage is TRBV20-1 and J usage is TRBJ2-1, with 9 positions matching TRBD1. CDR3 size: 14 residues. CDR1 and CDR2 from the germline V gene are DFQATT and SNEGSKA (reference sequence). V dropped 8 bases and J dropped 8; count of bases not matched to a gene: 13. This chain's CDR3 is CSYLRDRVTHEQFF. CDR3 nucleotides: TGCAGTTACCTCAGGGACAGGGTTACCCATGAGCAGTTCTTC.

In the case of this clonotype: The conserved final phenylalanine or tryptophan is absent from the CDR3, which likely points to a read error. This chain uses TRBV7-9 with TRBJ2-5; 8 nucleotides align to TRBD2. This CDR3 has 15 amino acids. CDR1 SEHNR and CDR2 FQNEAQ come from the germline V gene (reference sequence). DNA for the CDR3: TGTGCAAGCAGCTTCCAGCGGGAGCCCCTTGGAACCCAGTACCTC. This encodes CASSFQREPLGTQYL.